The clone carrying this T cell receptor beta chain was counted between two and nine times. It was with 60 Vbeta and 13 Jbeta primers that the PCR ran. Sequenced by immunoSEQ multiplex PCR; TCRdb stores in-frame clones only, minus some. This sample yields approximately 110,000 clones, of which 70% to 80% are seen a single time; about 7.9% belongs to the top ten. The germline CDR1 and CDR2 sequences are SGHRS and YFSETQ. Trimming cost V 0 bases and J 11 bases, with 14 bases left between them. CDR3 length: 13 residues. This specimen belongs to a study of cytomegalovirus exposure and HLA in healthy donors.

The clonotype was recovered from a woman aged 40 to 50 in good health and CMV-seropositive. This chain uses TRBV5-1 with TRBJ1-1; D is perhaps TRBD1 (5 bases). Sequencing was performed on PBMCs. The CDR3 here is CASSLAGQGEAFF. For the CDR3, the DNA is TGCGCCAGCAGCTTGGCTGGGCAGGGTGAGGCTTTCTTT. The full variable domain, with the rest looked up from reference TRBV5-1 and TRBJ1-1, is KAGVTQTPRYLIKTRGQQVTLSCSPISGHRSVSWYQQTPGQGLQFLFEYFSETQRNKGNFPGRFSGRQFSNSRSEMNVSTLELGDSALYLCASSLAGQGEAFFGQGTRLTVV.